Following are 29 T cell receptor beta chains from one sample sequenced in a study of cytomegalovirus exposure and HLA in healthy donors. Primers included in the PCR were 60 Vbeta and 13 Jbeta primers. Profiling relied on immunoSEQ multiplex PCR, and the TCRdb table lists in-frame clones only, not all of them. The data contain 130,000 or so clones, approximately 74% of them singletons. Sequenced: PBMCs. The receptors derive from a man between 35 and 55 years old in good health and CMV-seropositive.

The CDR3 sequence is CASGWGGLETQYF. The CDR3 bases are TGTGCTAGTGGTTGGGGGGGGCTAGAGACCCAGTACTTC. The V call is TRBV12-5, the J call TRBJ2-5, with D possibly being TRBD2 (7 bases). The CDR3 runs to 13 residues. V lost 4 bases to trimming and J lost 4 bases, with 10 bases between them. Germline CDR1 LGHNT, CDR2 FRNRAP.

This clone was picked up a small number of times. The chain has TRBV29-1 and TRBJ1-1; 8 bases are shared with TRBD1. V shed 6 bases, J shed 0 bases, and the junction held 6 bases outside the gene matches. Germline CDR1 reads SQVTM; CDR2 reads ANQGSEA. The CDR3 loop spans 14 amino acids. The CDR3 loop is CSVGDRMMNTEAFF. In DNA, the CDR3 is TGCAGCGTGGGGGACAGGATGATGAACACTGAAGCTTTCTTT.

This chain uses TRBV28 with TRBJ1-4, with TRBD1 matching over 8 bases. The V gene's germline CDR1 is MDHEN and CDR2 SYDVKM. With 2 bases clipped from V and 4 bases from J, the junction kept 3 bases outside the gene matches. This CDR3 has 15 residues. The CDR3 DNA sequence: TGTGCCAGCAGTTTAGGACAGGGTCTTAATGAAAAACTGTTTTTT. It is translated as CASSLGQGLNEKLFF.

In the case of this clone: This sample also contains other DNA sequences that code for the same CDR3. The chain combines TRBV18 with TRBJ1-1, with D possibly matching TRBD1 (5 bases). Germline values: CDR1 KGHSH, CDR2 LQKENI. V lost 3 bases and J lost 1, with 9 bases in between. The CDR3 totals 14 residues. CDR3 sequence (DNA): TGTGCCAGCTCACCCCTCAGGGAGAACACTGAAGCTTTCTTT. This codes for CASSPLRENTEAFF.

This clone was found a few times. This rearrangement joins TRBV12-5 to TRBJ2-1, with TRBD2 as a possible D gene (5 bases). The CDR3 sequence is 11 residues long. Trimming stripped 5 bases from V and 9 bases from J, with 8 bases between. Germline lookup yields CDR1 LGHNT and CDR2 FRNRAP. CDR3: CASGTGFEQFF. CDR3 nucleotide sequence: TGTGCTAGTGGTACGGGGTTTGAGCAGTTCTTC.

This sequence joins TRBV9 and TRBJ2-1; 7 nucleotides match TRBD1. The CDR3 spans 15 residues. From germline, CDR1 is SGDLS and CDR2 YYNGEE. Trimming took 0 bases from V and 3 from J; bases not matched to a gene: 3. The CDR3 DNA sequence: TGTGCCAGCAGCGTAGCTGGACAGGTCTACAATGAGCAGTTCTTC. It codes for CASSVAGQVYNEQFF.

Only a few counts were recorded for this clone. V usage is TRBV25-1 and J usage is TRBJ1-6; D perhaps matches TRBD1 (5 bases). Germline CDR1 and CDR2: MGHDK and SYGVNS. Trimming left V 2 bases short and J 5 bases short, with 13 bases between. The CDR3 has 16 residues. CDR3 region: CASSEVGKGDNSPLHF. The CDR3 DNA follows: TGTGCCAGCAGTGAAGTGGGGAAAGGGGATAATTCACCCCTCCACTTT. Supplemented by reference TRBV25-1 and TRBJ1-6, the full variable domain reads EADIYQTPRYLVIGTGKKITLECSQTMGHDKMYWYQQDPGMELHLIHYSYGVNSTEKGDLSSESTVSRIRTEHFPLTLESARPSHTSQYLCASSEVGKGDNSPLHFGNGTRLTVT.

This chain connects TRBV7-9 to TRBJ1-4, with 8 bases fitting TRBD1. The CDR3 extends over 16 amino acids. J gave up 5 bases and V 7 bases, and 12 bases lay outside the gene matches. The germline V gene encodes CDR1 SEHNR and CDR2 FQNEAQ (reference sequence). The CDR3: CASTRGDRGENEKLFF. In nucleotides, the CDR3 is TGTGCCAGCACCCGGGGAGACAGGGGAGAGAATGAAAAACTGTTTTTT.

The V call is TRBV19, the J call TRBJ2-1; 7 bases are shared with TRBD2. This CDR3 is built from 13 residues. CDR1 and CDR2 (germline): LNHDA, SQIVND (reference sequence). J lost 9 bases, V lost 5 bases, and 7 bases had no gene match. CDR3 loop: CASSPRLAAEQFF. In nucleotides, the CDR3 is TGTGCCAGTAGTCCCAGGCTAGCGGCTGAGCAGTTCTTC.

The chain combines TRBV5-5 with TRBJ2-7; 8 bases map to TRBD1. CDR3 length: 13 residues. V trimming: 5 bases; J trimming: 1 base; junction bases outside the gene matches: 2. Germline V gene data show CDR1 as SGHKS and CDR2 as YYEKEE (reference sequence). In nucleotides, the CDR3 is TGTGCCAGCAGTAGGGACAGGTCCTACGAGCAGTACTTC. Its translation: CASSRDRSYEQYF.

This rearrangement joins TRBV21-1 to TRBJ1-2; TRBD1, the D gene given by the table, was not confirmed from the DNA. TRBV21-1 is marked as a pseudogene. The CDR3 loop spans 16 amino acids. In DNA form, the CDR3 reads TGTGCCAGCAGCAAAAAATGGGGACAAAGGGAGTATGGCTACACCTTC. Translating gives CASSKKWGQREYGYTF.

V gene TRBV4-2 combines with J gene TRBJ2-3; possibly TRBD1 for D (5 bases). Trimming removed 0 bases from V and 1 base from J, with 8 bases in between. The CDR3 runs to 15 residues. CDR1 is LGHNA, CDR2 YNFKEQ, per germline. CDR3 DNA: TGTGCCAGCAGCCAAGAAGGGGCCCGCACAGATACGCAGTATTTT. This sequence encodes CASSQEGARTDTQYF.

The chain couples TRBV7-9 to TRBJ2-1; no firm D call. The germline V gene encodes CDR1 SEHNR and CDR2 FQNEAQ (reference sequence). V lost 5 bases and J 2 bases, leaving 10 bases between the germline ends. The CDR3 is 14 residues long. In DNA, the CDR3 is TGTGCCAGCAGCGACTCAGCCCCCTACAATGAGCAGTTCTTC. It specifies CASSDSAPYNEQFF.

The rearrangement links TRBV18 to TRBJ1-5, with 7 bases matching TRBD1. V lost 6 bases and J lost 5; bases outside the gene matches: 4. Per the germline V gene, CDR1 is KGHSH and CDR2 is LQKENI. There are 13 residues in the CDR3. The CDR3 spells CASSRRGDQPQHF. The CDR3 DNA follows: TGTGCCAGCTCTCGCAGGGGGGATCAGCCCCAGCATTTT. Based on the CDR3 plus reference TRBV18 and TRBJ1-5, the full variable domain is NAGVMQNPRHLVRRRGQEARLRCSPMKGHSHVYWYRQLPEEGLKFMVYLQKENIIDESGMPKERFSAEFPKEGPSILRIQQVVRGDSAAYFCASSRRGDQPQHFGDGTRLSIL.

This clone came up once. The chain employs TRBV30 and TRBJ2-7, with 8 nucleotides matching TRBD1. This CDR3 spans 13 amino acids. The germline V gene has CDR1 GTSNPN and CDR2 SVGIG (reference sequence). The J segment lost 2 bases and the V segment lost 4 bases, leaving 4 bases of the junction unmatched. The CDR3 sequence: CAWTVTGAYEQYF. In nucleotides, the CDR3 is TGTGCCTGGACGGTGACAGGGGCCTACGAGCAGTACTTC.

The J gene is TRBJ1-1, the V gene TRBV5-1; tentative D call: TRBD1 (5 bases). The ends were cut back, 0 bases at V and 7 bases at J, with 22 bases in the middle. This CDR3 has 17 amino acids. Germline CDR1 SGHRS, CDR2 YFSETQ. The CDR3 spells CASSLGIGGVGGVEAFF. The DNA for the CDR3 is TGCGCCAGCAGCTTGGGGATTGGGGGGGTCGGGGGGGTTGAAGCTTTCTTT.

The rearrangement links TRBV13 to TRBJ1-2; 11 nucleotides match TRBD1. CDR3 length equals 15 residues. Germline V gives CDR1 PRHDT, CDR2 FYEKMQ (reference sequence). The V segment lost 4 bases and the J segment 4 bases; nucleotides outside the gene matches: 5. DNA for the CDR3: TGTGCCAGCAGCTGGACAGGGGGCGAAAGCTATGGCTACACCTTC. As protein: CASSWTGGESYGYTF.

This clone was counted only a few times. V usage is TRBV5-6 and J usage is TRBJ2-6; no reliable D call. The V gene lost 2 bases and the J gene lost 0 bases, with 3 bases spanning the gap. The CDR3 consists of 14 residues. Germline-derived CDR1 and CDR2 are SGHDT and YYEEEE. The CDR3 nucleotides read TGTGCCAGCAGCTTTAGCTCTGGGGCCAACGTCCTGACTTTC. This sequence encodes CASSFSSGANVLTF.

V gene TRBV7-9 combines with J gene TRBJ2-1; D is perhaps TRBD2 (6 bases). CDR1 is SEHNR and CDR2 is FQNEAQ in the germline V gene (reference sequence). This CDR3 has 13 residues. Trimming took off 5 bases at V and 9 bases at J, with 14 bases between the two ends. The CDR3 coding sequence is TGTGCCAGCAGCCAGGTGGTGGGAGGTGAGCAGTTCTTC. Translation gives CASSQVVGGEQFF.

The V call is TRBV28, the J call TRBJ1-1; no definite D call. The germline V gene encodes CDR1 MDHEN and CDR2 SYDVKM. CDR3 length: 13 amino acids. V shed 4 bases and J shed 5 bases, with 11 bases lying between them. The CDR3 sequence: CASSSVAKTEAFF. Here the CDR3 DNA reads TGTGCCAGCAGTTCCGTAGCGAAGACTGAAGCTTTCTTT.

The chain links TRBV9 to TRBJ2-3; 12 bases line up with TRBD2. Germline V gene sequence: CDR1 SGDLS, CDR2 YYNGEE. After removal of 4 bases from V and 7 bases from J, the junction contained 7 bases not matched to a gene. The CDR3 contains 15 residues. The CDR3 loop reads CASSKTSGGTYTQYF. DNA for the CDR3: TGTGCCAGCAGCAAGACTAGCGGGGGTACCTATACGCAGTATTTT.

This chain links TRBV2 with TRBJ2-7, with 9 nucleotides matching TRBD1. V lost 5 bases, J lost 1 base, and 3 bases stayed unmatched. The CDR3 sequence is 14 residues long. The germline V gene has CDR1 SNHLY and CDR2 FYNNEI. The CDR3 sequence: CASSTGGVSYEQYF. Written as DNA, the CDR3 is TGTGCCAGCAGTACAGGGGGCGTATCCTACGAGCAGTACTTC.

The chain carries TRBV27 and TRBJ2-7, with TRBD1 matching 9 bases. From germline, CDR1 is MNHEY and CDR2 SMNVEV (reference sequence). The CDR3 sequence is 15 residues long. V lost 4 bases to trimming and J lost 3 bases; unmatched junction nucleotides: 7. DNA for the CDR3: TGTGCCAGCAGTTCACCGGGACAGGGATTCTACGAGCAGTACTTC. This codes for CASSSPGQGFYEQYF.

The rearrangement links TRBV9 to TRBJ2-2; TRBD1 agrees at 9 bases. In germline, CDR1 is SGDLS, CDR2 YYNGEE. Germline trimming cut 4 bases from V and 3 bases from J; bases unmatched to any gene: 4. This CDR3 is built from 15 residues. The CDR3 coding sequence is TGTGCCAGCAGCCGGGACAGGGTACACACCGGGGAGCTGTTTTTT. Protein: CASSRDRVHTGELFF.

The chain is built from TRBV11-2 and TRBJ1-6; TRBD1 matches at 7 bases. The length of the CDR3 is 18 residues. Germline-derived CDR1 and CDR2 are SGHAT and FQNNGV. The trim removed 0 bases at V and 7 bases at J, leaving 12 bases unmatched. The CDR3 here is CASSLDGVRRGLNSPLHF. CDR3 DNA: TGTGCCAGCAGCTTAGATGGGGTTCGGAGGGGGCTAAATTCACCCCTCCACTTT. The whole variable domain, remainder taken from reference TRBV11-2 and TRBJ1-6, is EAGVAQSPRYKIIEKRQSVAFWCNPISGHATLYWYQQILGQGPKLLIQFQNNGVVDDSQLPKDRFSAERLKGVDSTLKIQPAKLEDSAVYLCASSLDGVRRGLNSPLHFGNGTRLTVT.

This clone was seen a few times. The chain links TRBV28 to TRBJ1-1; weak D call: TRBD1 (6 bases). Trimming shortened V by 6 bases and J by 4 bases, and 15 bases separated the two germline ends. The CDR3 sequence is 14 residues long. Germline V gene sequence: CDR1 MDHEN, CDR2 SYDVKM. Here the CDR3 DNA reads TGTGCCAGCAGGGGCCATGGCAGGGGCACTGAAGCTTTCTTT. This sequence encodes CASRGHGRGTEAFF.

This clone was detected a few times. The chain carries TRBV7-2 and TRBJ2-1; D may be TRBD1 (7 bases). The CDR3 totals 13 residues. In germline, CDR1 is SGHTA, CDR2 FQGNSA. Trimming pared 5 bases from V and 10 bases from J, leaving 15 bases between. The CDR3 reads CASSQGGYQEQFF. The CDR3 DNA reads TGTGCCAGCAGCCAGGGGGGCTATCAAGAGCAGTTCTTC.

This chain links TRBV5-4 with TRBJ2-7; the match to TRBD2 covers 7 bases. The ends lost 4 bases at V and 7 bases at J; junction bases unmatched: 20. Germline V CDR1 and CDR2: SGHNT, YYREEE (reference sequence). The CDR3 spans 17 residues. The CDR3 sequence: CASSGGGGPGGWREQYF. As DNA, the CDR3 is TGTGCCAGCAGCGGGGGGGGAGGCCCGGGGGGATGGAGGGAGCAGTACTTC.

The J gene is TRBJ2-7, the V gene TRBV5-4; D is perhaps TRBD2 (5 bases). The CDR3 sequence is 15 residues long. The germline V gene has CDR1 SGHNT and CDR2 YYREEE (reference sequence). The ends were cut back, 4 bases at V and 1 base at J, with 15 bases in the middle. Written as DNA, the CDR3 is TGTGCCAGCAGCACCCAGCGGACGGATTCCTACGAGCAGTACTTC. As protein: CASSTQRTDSYEQYF.